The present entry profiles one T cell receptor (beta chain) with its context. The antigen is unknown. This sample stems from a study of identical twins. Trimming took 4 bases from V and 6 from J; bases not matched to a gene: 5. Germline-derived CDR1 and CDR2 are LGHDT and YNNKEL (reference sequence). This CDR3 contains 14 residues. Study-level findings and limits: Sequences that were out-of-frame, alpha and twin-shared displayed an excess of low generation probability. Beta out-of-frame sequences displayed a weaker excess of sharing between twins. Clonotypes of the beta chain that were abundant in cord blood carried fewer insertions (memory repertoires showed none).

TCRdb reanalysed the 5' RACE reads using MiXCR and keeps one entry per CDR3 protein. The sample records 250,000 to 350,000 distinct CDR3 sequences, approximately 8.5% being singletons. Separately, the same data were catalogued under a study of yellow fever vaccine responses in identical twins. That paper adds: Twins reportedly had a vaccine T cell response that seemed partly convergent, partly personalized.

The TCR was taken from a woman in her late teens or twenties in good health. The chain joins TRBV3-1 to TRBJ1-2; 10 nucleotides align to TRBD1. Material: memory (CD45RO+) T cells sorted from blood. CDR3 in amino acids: CASSPGQGRNGYTF. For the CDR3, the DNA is TGTGCCAGCAGCCCGGGACAGGGGAGGAATGGCTACACCTTC.